These 25 T cell receptor beta chains originate from one sample sequenced in a study of T cells after yellow fever vaccination. TCRdb reprocessed the 5' RACE reads via MiXCR and lists one record per CDR3 protein. The data contain just under 85,000 distinct CDR3 sequences, 13% of them singletons. The sequencing used CD8+ T cells not binding an NS4B(214-222) dextramer, sorted from PBMCs, collected approximately 20 days after the first yellow fever vaccination. Receptor source: a man younger than 35 who received the YFV17D yellow fever vaccine.

This clonotype appeared a few times. The chain joins TRBV15 to TRBJ2-3; 8 nucleotides align to TRBD2. CDR3 size: 15 residues. V gave up 3 bases and J gave up 4 bases; unmatched junction bases: 6. Germline loops: CDR1 LNHNV, CDR2 YYDKDF (reference sequence). The CDR3 nucleotides read TGTGCCACCAGCAGCGGGACTAGGGGGGCAGATACGCAGTATTTT. Protein product: CATSSGTRGADTQYF.

This clonotype was detected a few times. J is TRBJ2-1 and V is TRBV7-3; TRBD2 matches at 10 bases. Per the germline V gene, CDR1 is SGHTA and CDR2 is FQGTGA. J lost 7 bases, V lost 6 bases, and 9 bases had no gene match. This CDR3 has 15 amino acids. The CDR3 sequence: CASSWSGGARNEQFF. The DNA of the CDR3 is TGTGCCAGCAGTTGGAGCGGGGGGGCCAGAAATGAGCAGTTCTTC.

V is TRBV12-3 or TRBV12-4 and J is TRBJ1-6; no reliable D call. This CDR3 contains 16 residues. V lost 6 bases and J 0 bases, leaving 12 bases between the germline ends. The CDR3 nucleotides are TGTGCCAGCAGCCCTATCACGAGCTCCTATAATTCACCCCTCCACTTT. Translated: CASSPITSSYNSPLHF.

This clonotype was recorded a few times. This rearrangement joins TRBV20-1 to TRBJ2-2; 12 bases match TRBD1. V lost 0 bases and J lost 7; bases outside the gene matches: 6. Germline V gene data show CDR1 as DFQATT and CDR2 as SNEGSKA (reference sequence). The CDR3 consists of 16 residues. The CDR3 nucleotides are TGCAGTGCTAGAGACCGGGACAGGGGGCTCAACGGGGAGCTGTTTTTT. It specifies CSARDRDRGLNGELFF.

This clonotype has only a few counts. The chain links TRBV5-5 to TRBJ1-4; weak D call: TRBD1 (6 bases). Germline assignment: CDR1 SGHKS and CDR2 YYEKEE (reference sequence). This CDR3 is built from 14 residues. The germline V and J ends were trimmed by 5 bases and 1 base, with 9 bases remaining between them. The chain's CDR3 is CASRPGVTNEKLFF. As DNA, the CDR3 is TGTGCCAGCAGACCAGGGGTAACTAATGAAAAACTGTTTTTT.

This chain links TRBV12-3 or TRBV12-4 with TRBJ1-5; D is uncertain. The CDR3 runs to 14 residues. Trimming took 7 bases from V and 2 from J, leaving 12 bases between them. DNA for the CDR3: TGTGCCAGCACCGCATCGGGCGGCAATCAGCCCCAGCATTTT. It yields the protein CASTASGGNQPQHF.

The chain couples TRBV6-1 to TRBJ1-1; 8 nucleotides align to TRBD1. Germline values: CDR1 MNHNS, CDR2 SASEGT. V was pared by 7 bases and J by 1 base, with 8 bases of the junction left unmatched. The CDR3 runs to 15 residues. CDR3 nucleotides: TGTGCCAGCATCAGCTACAGGGGGAAGAACACTGAAGCTTTCTTT. It is translated as CASISYRGKNTEAFF.

The chain couples TRBV13 to TRBJ2-7, with TRBD1 identical over 7 bases. Per germline, CDR1 PRHDT and CDR2 FYEKMQ (reference sequence). Losses at the gene ends were 3 bases for V and 1 base for J; bases not matched to a gene: 6. The CDR3 spans 15 residues. The CDR3 sequence is CASSFEQGTSYEQYF. CDR3 bases: TGTGCCAGCAGCTTCGAACAGGGGACATCCTACGAGCAGTACTTC.

This chain joins TRBV5-1 and TRBJ2-7; 9 bases fit TRBD1. With V trimmed by 2 bases and J by 4 bases, 1 base remained unmatched. This CDR3 comprises 13 residues. In germline, CDR1 is SGHRS, CDR2 YFSETQ. This CDR3 reads CASSFGTGYEQYF. In DNA, the CDR3 is TGCGCCAGCAGCTTCGGGACAGGGTACGAGCAGTACTTC.

This rearrangement joins TRBV7-9 to TRBJ2-6; TRBD1 is a possible D gene (5 bases). Trimming cost V 2 bases and J 0 bases, with 11 bases left between them. Germline lookup yields CDR1 SEHNR and CDR2 FQNEAQ (reference sequence). The CDR3 spans 17 residues. The CDR3 loop reads CASSLSAGYSGANVLTF. The DNA of the CDR3 is TGTGCCAGCAGCTTAAGCGCAGGGTACTCTGGGGCCAACGTCCTGACTTTC.

This chain connects TRBV4-1 to TRBJ2-2; perhaps TRBD2 as D (6 bases). CDR3 length equals 16 residues. V was pared by 4 bases and J by 3 bases, with 15 bases between. The germline V gene encodes CDR1 MGHRA and CDR2 YSYEKL. The DNA for the CDR3 is TGCGCCAGCAGCCCAACGGGAAGGGAGGACACCGGGGAGCTGTTTTTT. Amino acid sequence: CASSPTGREDTGELFF.

Only a few counts were recorded for this clonotype. This sequence joins TRBV10-3 and TRBJ2-3; no clear D gene. Germline loops: CDR1 ENHRY, CDR2 SYGVKD. V was trimmed by 2 bases and J by 2 bases, leaving 5 bases between them. The CDR3 spans 13 residues. DNA of the CDR3: TGTGCCATCAGTGAGGAGAACACAGATACGCAGTATTTT. Amino acids: CAISEENTDTQYF.

This clonotype showed up just a few times. This sequence joins TRBV29-1 and TRBJ1-2; D not certain. V was pared by 3 bases and J by 1 base, with 6 bases between. The CDR3 is 12 residues long. Germline loops: CDR1 SQVTM, CDR2 ANQGSEA. As DNA, the CDR3 is TGCAGCGTTGACTCGGATAACTATGGCTACACCTTC. Residues: CSVDSDNYGYTF.

This clonotype was picked up a small number of times. CDR3 bases: TGTGCCAGCAGCTCGCCGGGGGCGGTGGAAAAAGAATATCAGCCCCAGCATTTT. Its translation is CASSSPGAVEKEYQPQHF. The chain uses TRBV7-3 and TRBJ1-5; weak D call: TRBD1 (6 bases). This CDR3 is 18 amino acids long. V was shortened by 4 bases and J by 5 bases, with 24 bases between the two germline ends. Per germline, CDR1 SGHTA and CDR2 FQGTGA.

This clonotype was observed a few times. This chain connects TRBV20-1 to TRBJ2-7, with TRBD1 identical over 9 bases. V lost 7 bases to trimming and J lost 3 bases; unmatched junction nucleotides: 16. Germline V gene sequence: CDR1 DFQATT, CDR2 SNEGSKA (reference sequence). The CDR3 loop spans 16 amino acids. The CDR3: CSVSNSPGQGDYEQYV. The CDR3 bases are TGCAGTGTCTCGAACTCTCCGGGACAGGGAGACTACGAGCAGTACGTC.

This clonotype was seen ten or more times. The chain couples TRBV24-1 to TRBJ2-2, with 7 positions matching TRBD1. The CDR3 consists of 17 residues. Per the germline V gene, CDR1 is KGHDR and CDR2 is SFDVKD. J was trimmed by 0 bases and V by 5 bases; bases with no gene match: 8. In nucleotides, the CDR3 is TGTGCCACCAGTGCACCGGACAGGCCCTCGAACACCGGGGAGCTGTTTTTT. Encoded protein: CATSAPDRPSNTGELFF.

Written as DNA, the CDR3 is TGTGCCAGCAGCTTAGCGGCCACAGGCTACGAGCAGTACTTC. As protein: CASSLAATGYEQYF. V usage is TRBV7-9 and J usage is TRBJ2-7, with D possibly being TRBD1 (5 bases). The CDR3 consists of 14 residues. Germline lookup yields CDR1 SEHNR and CDR2 FQNEAQ (reference sequence). V shed 0 bases and J shed 3 bases, with 9 bases lying between them.

The chain's CDR3 is CASSSDRTNTGELFF. In DNA form, the CDR3 reads TGTGCCAGCAGCTCCGACAGGACGAACACCGGGGAGCTGTTTTTT. This rearrangement joins TRBV11-3 to TRBJ2-2, with a tentative D call TRBD1 (6 bases). The length of the CDR3 is 15 residues. Germline values: CDR1 SGHNT, CDR2 YENEEA. Trimming removed 4 bases from V and 0 bases from J, with 9 bases in between.

V and J are TRBV4-3 and TRBJ2-1; 12 bases agree with TRBD2. This CDR3 comprises 17 residues. CDR1 is LGHNA, CDR2 YSLEER, per germline. With V trimmed by 0 bases and J by 7 bases, 7 bases remained unmatched. CDR3 nucleotide sequence: TGCGCCAGCAGCCAAGATTCCGAGACTAGCGGGGGTAATGAGCAGTTCTTC. Amino acid sequence: CASSQDSETSGGNEQFF.

This chain joins TRBV28 and TRBJ2-5, with D possibly matching TRBD1 (6 bases). CDR1 and CDR2 (germline): MDHEN, SYDVKM. Between the trimmed V and J ends, which lost 7 bases and 3 bases, there was a span of 12 bases. This CDR3 is 13 amino acids long. This CDR3 is CASTKDSKETQYF. DNA for the CDR3: TGTGCCAGCACCAAGGACAGTAAAGAGACCCAGTACTTC.

J is TRBJ2-3 and V is TRBV4-2; possibly TRBD1 or TRBD2 for D (6 bases each). The germline V gene encodes CDR1 LGHNA and CDR2 YNFKEQ. The length of the CDR3 is 15 residues. V lost 0 bases and J 4 bases, leaving 11 bases between the germline ends. In DNA, the CDR3 is TGTGCCAGCAGCCAAGATAACAGGGAGGCAGATACGCAGTATTTT. Translating it yields CASSQDNREADTQYF.

This clonotype was seen a handful of times. This chain joins TRBV9 and TRBJ2-3; D might be TRBD1 (6 bases). The CDR3 totals 14 residues. V lost 0 bases, J lost 1 base, and 6 bases lay in between. From germline, CDR1 is SGDLS and CDR2 YYNGEE. The chain's CDR3 is CASSVGTGTDTQYF. CDR3 sequence (DNA): TGTGCCAGCAGCGTAGGGACAGGCACAGATACGCAGTATTTT. Looking up the rest from reference TRBV9 and TRBJ2-3 gives the full variable domain: DSGVTQTPKHLITATGQRVTLRCSPRSGDLSVYWYQQSLDQGLQFLIQYYNGEERAKGNILERFSAQQFPDLHSELNLSSLELGDSALYFCASSVGTGTDTQYFGPGTRLTVL.

The chain carries TRBV25-1 and TRBJ1-3, with D perhaps matching TRBD1 (5 bases). This CDR3 spans 16 amino acids. The V gene lost 1 base and the J gene lost 0 bases, with 10 bases spanning the gap. CDR1 MGHDK and CDR2 SYGVNS come from the germline V gene. The chain's CDR3 is CASSEWGSSSGNTIYF. The CDR3 DNA reads TGTGCCAGCAGTGAATGGGGCTCGAGCTCTGGAAACACCATATATTTT.

This clonotype was seen many times. The CDR3 bases are TGCGCCAGCAGCTTAGGGACTAGCGGGACCAATGAGCAGTTCTTC. Protein: CASSLGTSGTNEQFF. The V call is TRBV5-1, the J call TRBJ2-1; 13 bases agree with TRBD2. CDR1 and CDR2 (germline): SGHRS, YFSETQ. V lost 2 bases to trimming and J lost 6 bases; unmatched junction nucleotides: 2. This CDR3 is built from 15 residues. Drawing the rest from reference TRBV5-1 and TRBJ2-1, the complete variable domain is KAGVTQTPRYLIKTRGQQVTLSCSPISGHRSVSWYQQTPGQGLQFLFEYFSETQRNKGNFPGRFSGRQFSNSRSEMNVSTLELGDSALYLCASSLGTSGTNEQFFGPGTRLTVL.

This clonotype was recorded a few times. The chain employs TRBV6-5 and TRBJ1-4; D call uncertain. The V end lost 2 bases, the J end lost 8 bases, and 15 bases lay between the germline ends. The CDR3 is made up of 15 amino acids. From germline, CDR1 is MNHEY and CDR2 SVGAGI. In nucleotides, the CDR3 is TGTGCCAGCAGTTACATCGGGGTAGAGAAAGAAAAACTGTTTTTT. Translated, it gives CASSYIGVEKEKLFF.